This T cell receptor beta chain was identified during a study of OX40 agonist ivuxolimab in advanced cancers. About the study: In this cohort, patients received ivuxolimab, an agonistic anti-OX40 (CD134) antibody. Melanoma, hepatocellular carcinoma, head and neck or renal cell cancer occurred in dose-escalation patients. Patients were roughly 83% male with ages roughly 20 to 80, mean approximately 58. Study-wide results and limits: At 0.1 to 3.0 mg/kg, clonal expansion of CD4+ and CD8+ blood T cells had occurred by week 6.

Details on this clone: The antigen remains unidentified.

Assay used: immunoSEQ multiplex PCR; TCRdb lists only in-frame clones, some missing. The profile shows tens of thousands of clones, 90% of them singletons. Losses at the gene ends were 4 bases for V and 6 bases for J; bases not matched to a gene: 8. CDR3 length equals 14 residues. Germline assignment: CDR1 MNHNY and CDR2 SVGAGI (reference sequence). The sequences come from CD4+ or CD8+ T cells sorted from blood, collected in a trial of the OX40 agonist ivuxolimab. The chain employs TRBV6-6 and TRBJ2-7; 8 bases fit TRBD2. This receptor was taken from an adult with an advanced solid tumor such as melanoma, head and neck, liver or kidney cancer. The DNA for the CDR3 is TGTGCCAGCAGTTTGATAGCGGGGCTTGGCGAGCAGTACTTC. Translating gives CASSLIAGLGEQYF.